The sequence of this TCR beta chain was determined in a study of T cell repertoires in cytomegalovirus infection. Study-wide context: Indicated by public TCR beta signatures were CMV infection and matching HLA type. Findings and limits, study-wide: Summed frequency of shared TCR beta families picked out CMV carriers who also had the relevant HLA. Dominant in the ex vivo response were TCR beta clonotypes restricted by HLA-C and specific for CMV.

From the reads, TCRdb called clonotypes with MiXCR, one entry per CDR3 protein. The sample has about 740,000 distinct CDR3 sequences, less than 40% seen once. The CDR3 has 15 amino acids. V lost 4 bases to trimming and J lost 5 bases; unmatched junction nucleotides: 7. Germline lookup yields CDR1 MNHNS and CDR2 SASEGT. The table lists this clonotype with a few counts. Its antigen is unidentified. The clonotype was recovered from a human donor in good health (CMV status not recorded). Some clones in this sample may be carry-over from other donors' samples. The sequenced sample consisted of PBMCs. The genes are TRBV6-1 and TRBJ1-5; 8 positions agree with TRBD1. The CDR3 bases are TGTGCCAGCAGTGGGGACAGGTGGGCCGATCAGCCCCAGCATTTT. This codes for CASSGDRWADQPQHF.